This T cell receptor (beta chain) was captured in a study of blood T cell repertoires in COVID-19. Clones were read by immunoSEQ multiplex PCR, and TCRdb kept only the in-frame ones, dropping some. The sample has 150,000 to 200,000 clones, 82% seen once. Germline V gene sequence: CDR1 MNHEY, CDR2 SVGAGI. The V and J ends lost 5 bases and 0 bases respectively, with 7 bases between them. The length of the CDR3 is 13 residues. The rearrangement links TRBV6-5 to TRBJ2-5; D call uncertain. The TCR originated in a woman between 40 and 50 years old with COVID-19, enrolled during active disease. The sample comprised peripheral blood. The CDR3 region is CASSRAYQETQYF. The CDR3 nucleotides are TGTGCCAGCAGTCGCGCGTACCAAGAGACCCAGTACTTC.